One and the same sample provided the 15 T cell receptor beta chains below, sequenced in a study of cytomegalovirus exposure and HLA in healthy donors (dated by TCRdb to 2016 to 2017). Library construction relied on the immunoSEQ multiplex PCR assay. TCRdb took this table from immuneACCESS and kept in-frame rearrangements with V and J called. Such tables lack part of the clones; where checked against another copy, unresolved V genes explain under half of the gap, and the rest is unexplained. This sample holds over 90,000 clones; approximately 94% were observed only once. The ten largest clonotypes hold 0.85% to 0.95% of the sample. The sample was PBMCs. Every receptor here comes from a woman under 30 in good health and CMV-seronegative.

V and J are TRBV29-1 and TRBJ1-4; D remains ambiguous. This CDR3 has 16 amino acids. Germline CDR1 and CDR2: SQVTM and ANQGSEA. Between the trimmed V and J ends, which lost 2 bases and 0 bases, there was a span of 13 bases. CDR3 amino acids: CSVEPWEGATNEKLFF. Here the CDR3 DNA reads TGCAGCGTTGAACCCTGGGAGGGAGCAACTAATGAAAAACTGTTTTTT.

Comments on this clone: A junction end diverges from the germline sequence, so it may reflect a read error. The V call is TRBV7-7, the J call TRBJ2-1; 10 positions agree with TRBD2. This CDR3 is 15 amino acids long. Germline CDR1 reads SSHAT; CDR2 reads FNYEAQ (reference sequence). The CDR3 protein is CASSQGTSEYNEQFF. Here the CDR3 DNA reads TGTGCTAGCAGCCAGGGGACTAGCGAGTACAATGAGCAGTTCTTC. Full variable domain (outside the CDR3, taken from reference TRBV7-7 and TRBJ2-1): GAGVSQSPRYKVTKRGQDVTLRCDPISSHATLYWYQQALGQGPEFLTYFNYEAQPDKSGLPSDRFSAERPEGSISTLTIQRTEQRDSAMYRCASSQGTSEYNEQFFGPGTRLTVL.

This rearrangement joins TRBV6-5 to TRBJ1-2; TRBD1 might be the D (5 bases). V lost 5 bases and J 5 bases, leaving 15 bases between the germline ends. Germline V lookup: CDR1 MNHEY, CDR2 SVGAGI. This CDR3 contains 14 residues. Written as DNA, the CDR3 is TGTGCCAGCAGTCCACAGGAATTTGGTTATGGCTACACCTTC. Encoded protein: CASSPQEFGYGYTF.

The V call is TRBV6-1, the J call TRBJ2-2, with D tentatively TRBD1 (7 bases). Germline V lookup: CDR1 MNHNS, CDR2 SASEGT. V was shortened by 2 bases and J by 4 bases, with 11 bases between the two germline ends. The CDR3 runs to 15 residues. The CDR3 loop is CASSELQGGTGELFF. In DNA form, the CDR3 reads TGTGCCAGCAGTGAATTGCAGGGGGGCACCGGGGAGCTGTTTTTT.

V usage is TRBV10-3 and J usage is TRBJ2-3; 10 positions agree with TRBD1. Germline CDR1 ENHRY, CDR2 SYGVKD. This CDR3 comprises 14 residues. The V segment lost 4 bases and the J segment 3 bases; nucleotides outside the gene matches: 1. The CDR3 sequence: CAISGGQGTDTQYF. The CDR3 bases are TGTGCCATCAGTGGGGGACAGGGGACAGATACGCAGTATTTT.

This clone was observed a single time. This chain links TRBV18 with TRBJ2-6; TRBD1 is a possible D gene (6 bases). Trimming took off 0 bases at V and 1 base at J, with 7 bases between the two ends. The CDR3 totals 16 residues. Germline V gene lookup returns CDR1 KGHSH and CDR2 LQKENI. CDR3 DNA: TGTGCCAGCTCACCACCGGGGACATCTGGGGCCAACGTCCTGACTTTC. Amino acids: CASSPPGTSGANVLTF. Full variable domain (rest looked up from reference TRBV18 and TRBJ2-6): NAGVMQNPRHLVRRRGQEARLRCSPMKGHSHVYWYRQLPEEGLKFMVYLQKENIIDESGMPKERFSAEFPKEGPSILRIQQVVRGDSAAYFCASSPPGTSGANVLTFGAGSRLTVL.

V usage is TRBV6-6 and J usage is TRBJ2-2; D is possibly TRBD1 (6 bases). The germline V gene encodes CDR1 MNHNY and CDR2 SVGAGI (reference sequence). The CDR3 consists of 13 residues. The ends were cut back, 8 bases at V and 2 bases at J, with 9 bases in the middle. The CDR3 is CASDRLNTGELFF. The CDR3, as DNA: TGTGCCAGCGACAGGCTAAACACCGGGGAGCTGTTTTTT.

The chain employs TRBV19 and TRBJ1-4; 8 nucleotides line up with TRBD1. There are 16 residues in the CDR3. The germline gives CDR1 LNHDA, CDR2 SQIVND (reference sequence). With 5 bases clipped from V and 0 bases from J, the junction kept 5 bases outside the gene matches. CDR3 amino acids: CASSDRGGATNEKLFF. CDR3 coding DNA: TGTGCCAGTAGTGACAGGGGAGGGGCAACTAATGAAAAACTGTTTTTT.

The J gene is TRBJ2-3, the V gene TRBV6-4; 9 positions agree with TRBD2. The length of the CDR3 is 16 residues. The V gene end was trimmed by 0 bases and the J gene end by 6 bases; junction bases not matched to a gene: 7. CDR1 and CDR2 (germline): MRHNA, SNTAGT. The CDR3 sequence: CASSDSDSGGLDTQYF. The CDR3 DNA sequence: TGTGCCAGCAGTGACTCGGATAGCGGGGGCCTCGATACGCAGTATTTT.

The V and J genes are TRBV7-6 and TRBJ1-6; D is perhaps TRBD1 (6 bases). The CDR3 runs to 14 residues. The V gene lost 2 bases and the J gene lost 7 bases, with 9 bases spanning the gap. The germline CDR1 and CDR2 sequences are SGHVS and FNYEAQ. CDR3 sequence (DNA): TGTGCCAGCAGCTTATCGGACAGAAATTCACCCCTCCACTTT. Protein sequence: CASSLSDRNSPLHF.

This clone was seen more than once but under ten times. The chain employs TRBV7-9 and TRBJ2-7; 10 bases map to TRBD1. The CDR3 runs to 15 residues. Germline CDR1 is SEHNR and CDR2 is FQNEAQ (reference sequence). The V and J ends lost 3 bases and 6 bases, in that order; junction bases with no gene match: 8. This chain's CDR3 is CASSFRDRGSGEQYF. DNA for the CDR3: TGTGCCAGCAGCTTCCGGGACAGGGGTTCCGGCGAGCAGTACTTC. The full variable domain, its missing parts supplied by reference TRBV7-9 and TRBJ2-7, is DTGVSQNPRHKITKRGQNVTFRCDPISEHNRLYWYRQTLGQGPEFLTYFQNEAQLEKSRLLSDRFSAERPKGSFSTLEIQRTEQGDSAMYLCASSFRDRGSGEQYFGPGTRLTVT.

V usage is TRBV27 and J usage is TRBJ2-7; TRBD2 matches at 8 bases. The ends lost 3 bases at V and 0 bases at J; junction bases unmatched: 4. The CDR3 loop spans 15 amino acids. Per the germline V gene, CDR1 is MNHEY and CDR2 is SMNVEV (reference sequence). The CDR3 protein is CASSFGRGGSYEQYF. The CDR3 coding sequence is TGTGCCAGCAGTTTCGGGAGGGGGGGCTCCTACGAGCAGTACTTC.

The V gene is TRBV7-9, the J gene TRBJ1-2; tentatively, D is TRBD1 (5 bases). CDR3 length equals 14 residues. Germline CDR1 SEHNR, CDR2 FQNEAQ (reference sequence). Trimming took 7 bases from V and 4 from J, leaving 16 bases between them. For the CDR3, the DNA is TGTGCCAGCAACGGAAGGGGCCCTAGCTATGGCTACACCTTC. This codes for CASNGRGPSYGYTF.

The CDR3 spells CASSPLANADTQYF. CDR3 bases: TGTGCCAGCTCACCACTAGCGAATGCAGATACGCAGTATTTT. This chain joins TRBV18 and TRBJ2-3; possibly TRBD2 for D (5 bases). Germline-derived CDR1 and CDR2 are KGHSH and LQKENI. There are 14 residues in the CDR3. V was cut by 1 base and J by 4 bases, with 9 bases left in between.

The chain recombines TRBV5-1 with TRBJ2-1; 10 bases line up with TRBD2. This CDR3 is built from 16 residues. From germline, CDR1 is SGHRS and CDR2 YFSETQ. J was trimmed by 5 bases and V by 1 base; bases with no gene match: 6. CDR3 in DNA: TGCGCCAGCAGCTTGTTTACTAGCGGGGCCAACAATGAGCAGTTCTTC. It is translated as CASSLFTSGANNEQFF.